A single TCR beta chain is shown here with its context. Participants' own reports of clinical history determined their cohort assignment. This CDR3 spans 19 amino acids. With V trimmed by 0 bases and J by 0 bases, 13 bases remained unmatched. Germline V gives CDR1 SGHTA, CDR2 FQGTGA. This entry belongs to a study of blood T cell repertoires in COVID-19. Assay used: immunoSEQ multiplex PCR; TCRdb lists only in-frame clones, some missing. The table lists under 250,000 clones, 88% of them singletons. The chain links TRBV7-3 to TRBJ1-2, with 7 bases matching TRBD1. The material sequenced was PBMCs or T cells enriched from blood (not recorded which). This sequence was found in a woman aged 40 to 50 who had been exposed to COVID-19. CDR3 residues: CASSLTGHPGTASNYGYTF. The CDR3 coding sequence is TGTGCCAGCAGCTTAACTGGACATCCCGGGACAGCTTCTAACTATGGCTACACCTTC.